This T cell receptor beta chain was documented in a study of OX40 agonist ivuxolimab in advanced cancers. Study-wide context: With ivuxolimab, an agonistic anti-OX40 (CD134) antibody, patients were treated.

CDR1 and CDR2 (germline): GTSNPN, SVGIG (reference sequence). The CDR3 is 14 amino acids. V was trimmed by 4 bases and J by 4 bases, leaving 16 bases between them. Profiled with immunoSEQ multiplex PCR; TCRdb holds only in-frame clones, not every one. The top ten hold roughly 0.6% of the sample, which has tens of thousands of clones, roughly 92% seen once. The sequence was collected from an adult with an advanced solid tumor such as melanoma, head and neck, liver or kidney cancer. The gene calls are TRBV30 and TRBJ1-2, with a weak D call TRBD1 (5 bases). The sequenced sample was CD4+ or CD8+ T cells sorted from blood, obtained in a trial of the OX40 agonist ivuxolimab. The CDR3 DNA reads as TGTGCCTGGAACGTCCAGGGAATCCCCTATGGCTACACCTTC. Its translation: CAWNVQGIPYGYTF.